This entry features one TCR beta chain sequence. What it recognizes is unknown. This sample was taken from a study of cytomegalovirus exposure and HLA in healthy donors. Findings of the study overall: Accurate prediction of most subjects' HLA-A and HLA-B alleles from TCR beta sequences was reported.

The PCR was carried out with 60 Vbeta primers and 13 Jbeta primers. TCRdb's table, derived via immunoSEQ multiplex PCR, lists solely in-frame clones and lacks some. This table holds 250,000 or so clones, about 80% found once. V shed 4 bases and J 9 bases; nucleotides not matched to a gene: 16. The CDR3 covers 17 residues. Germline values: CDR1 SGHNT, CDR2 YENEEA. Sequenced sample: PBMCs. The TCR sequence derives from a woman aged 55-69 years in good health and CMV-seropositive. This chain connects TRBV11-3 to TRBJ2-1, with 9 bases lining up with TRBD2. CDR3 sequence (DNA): TGTGCCAGCAGCTGGACTAGCGAAACAAGTCCCATTGGTGAGCAGTTCTTC. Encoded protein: CASSWTSETSPIGEQFF.